A single T cell receptor (beta chain) is shown here with its context. Time point in this sample: persistent/refractory GD, antithyroid drugs over 5 years with positive TRAb. The TCR library was made from RNA extracted from PBMCs. This sample is part of a study of regulatory T cells in long-lasting Graves disease. CDR3-region Arm-PCR and iRepertoire HTBI primers produced the TCR beta libraries. TCRdb recomputed calls from the multiplex PCR reads with MiXCR, one row per CDR3 protein. The sample yields 430,000 or so distinct CDR3 sequences, 21% seen once. This TCR was recovered from a female donor with Graves disease. The source material was peripheral blood mononuclear cells (PBMCs), sampled when the disease was refractory, from a patient treated with antithyroid drugs.

The CDR3 bases are TGCGCCAGCAGCCGGCTGATCTCGGGGGAGACGGAGACCCAGTACTTC. Translation: CASSRLISGETETQYF. This chain joins TRBV5-1 and TRBJ2-5; maybe TRBD2 (6 bases). In germline, CDR1 is SGHRS, CDR2 YFSETQ. V was clipped by 4 bases and J by 5 bases, with 21 bases between them. This CDR3 has 16 amino acids.